Shown below are 15 T cell receptor beta chains from a single sample sequenced in a study of blood T cell repertoires in COVID-19. Libraries were prepared by immunoSEQ multiplex PCR; TCRdb keeps only in-frame clonotypes and omits some of them. The sample holds approximately 150,000 clones, 80% seen once. The sample comprised PBMCs or T cells enriched from blood (not recorded which). The receptors here all came from a middle-aged man who had recovered from COVID-19.

The CDR3 sequence: CAISDGGGPLNEQFF. The CDR3 DNA is TGTGCCATCAGTGATGGCGGGGGGCCCCTCAATGAGCAGTTCTTC. The gene calls are TRBV10-3 and TRBJ2-1, with TRBD2 identical over 8 bases. From germline, CDR1 is ENHRY and CDR2 SYGVKD. There are 15 residues in the CDR3. Trimming removed 3 bases from V and 6 bases from J; junction bases left unmatched: 7.

The rearrangement joins TRBV11-2 to TRBJ1-6, with D possibly matching TRBD1 (6 bases). This CDR3 comprises 17 residues. V lost 5 bases to trimming and J lost 5 bases, with 19 bases between them. Germline V lookup: CDR1 SGHAT, CDR2 FQNNGV. The CDR3 coding sequence is TGTGCCAGCAGCGCGCTGGCAGGGGCTAACCATAATTCACCCCTCCACTTT. This translates into CASSALAGANHNSPLHF.

This chain links TRBV5-8 with TRBJ1-3; the D is unclear. The CDR3 extends over 16 amino acids. Trimming removed 3 bases from V and 3 bases from J, with 16 bases in between. In germline, CDR1 is SGHTS, CDR2 YDEGEE. The DNA for the CDR3 is TGTGCCAGCAGCTCCTTCAGCGGGGAAAATGGAAACACCATATATTTT. This sequence encodes CASSSFSGENGNTIYF.

The V and J genes are TRBV5-1 and TRBJ2-3; D is perhaps TRBD2 (6 bases). Between the trimmed V and J ends, which lost 7 bases and 6 bases, there was a span of 18 bases. CDR1 is SGHRS and CDR2 is YFSETQ in the germline V gene. The CDR3 is 14 residues long. The CDR3 sequence is CASAPTGVVDTQYF. The CDR3 nucleotides are TGCGCCAGCGCACCGACGGGGGTCGTGGATACGCAGTATTTT.

In this sample, this clone turned up once. V gene TRBV19 combines with J gene TRBJ2-5; D might be TRBD1 (5 bases). Per germline, CDR1 LNHDA and CDR2 SQIVND (reference sequence). The length of the CDR3 is 15 residues. V was trimmed by 3 bases and J by 5 bases, leaving 16 bases between them. CDR3 DNA sequence: TGTGCCAGTAGTATGGGGCCCCGGCTAGGGGAGACCCAGTACTTC. This encodes CASSMGPRLGETQYF.

This chain connects TRBV5-1 to TRBJ1-2; D is possibly TRBD1 (6 bases). V was shortened by 2 bases and J by 2 bases, with 10 bases between the two germline ends. Looked up from germline, CDR1 is SGHRS and CDR2 is YFSETQ. This CDR3 contains 14 residues. The CDR3 region is CASSLLQGNYGYTF. The CDR3 nucleotides are TGCGCCAGCAGCTTACTGCAGGGGAACTATGGCTACACCTTC.

This clone has at least ten counts. The chain combines TRBV6-5 with TRBJ1-1; 9 bases match TRBD1. Germline assignment: CDR1 MNHEY and CDR2 SVGAGI. This CDR3 contains 14 residues. V was clipped by 4 bases and J by 2 bases; unmatched bases: 2. Here the CDR3 reads CASSSTGGNTEAFF. CDR3 sequence (DNA): TGTGCCAGCAGTTCGACAGGGGGAAACACTGAAGCTTTCTTT.

The V call is TRBV11-2, the J call TRBJ2-1, with TRBD2 identical over 7 bases. Germline V gene lookup returns CDR1 SGHAT and CDR2 FQNNGV. The junction had 8 bases not matched to a gene; V was cut back by 6 bases and J by 0 bases. This CDR3 comprises 16 residues. Here the CDR3 reads CASSQLAKSSYNEQFF. The CDR3 region has the DNA TGTGCCAGCAGTCAACTAGCGAAGAGCTCCTACAATGAGCAGTTCTTC.

J is TRBJ2-2 and V is TRBV5-1; D is perhaps TRBD2 (5 bases). Germline V gives CDR1 SGHRS, CDR2 YFSETQ. The V gene lost 4 bases and the J gene lost 1 base, with 17 bases spanning the gap. The CDR3 length is 17 residues. The CDR3 region has the DNA TGCGCCAGCAGCCCAAACGGTCCAGCGGAGAACACCGGGGAGCTGTTTTTT. Residues: CASSPNGPAENTGELFF.

The chain has TRBV5-8 and TRBJ1-2; 7 nucleotides line up with TRBD1. The V gene end was trimmed by 3 bases and the J gene end by 8 bases; junction bases not matched to a gene: 10. Germline V CDR1 and CDR2: SGHTS, YDEGEE. CDR3 length: 14 amino acids. The CDR3 DNA reads as TGTGCCAGCAGCTCTATGTTTACAGGGGTCGGCTACACCTTC. Protein product: CASSSMFTGVGYTF.

The chain carries TRBV27 and TRBJ1-1; D gene unclear. The V end was cut by 3 bases, the J end by 4 bases, with 9 bases between. CDR1 is MNHEY, CDR2 SMNVEV, per germline (reference sequence). The CDR3 sequence is 13 residues long. The CDR3: CASSLEVGTEAFF. The CDR3 nucleotides are TGTGCCAGCAGTTTGGAGGTCGGCACTGAAGCTTTCTTT.

This clone was counted ten times or more. This chain links TRBV29-1 with TRBJ1-2; D unresolved. Trimming pared 6 bases from V and 6 bases from J, leaving 14 bases between. Germline CDR1 reads SQVTM; CDR2 reads ANQGSEA. The length of the CDR3 is 12 residues. The DNA for the CDR3 is TGCAGCGTCAGAAAAGGAGTTGATGGCTACACCTTC. It translates to CSVRKGVDGYTF.

This sequence joins TRBV5-4 and TRBJ2-7; TRBD1 might be the D (8 bases). Trimming removed 2 bases from V and 7 bases from J, with 13 bases in between. This CDR3 region has 13 residues. Germline V gene sequence: CDR1 SGHNT, CDR2 YYREEE (reference sequence). CDR3 sequence: CASSFRGREEQYF. The CDR3 DNA is TGTGCCAGCAGCTTCAGGGGGCGGGAGGAGCAGTACTTC. The full variable domain, with the rest looked up from reference TRBV5-4 and TRBJ2-7, is ETGVTQSPTHLIKTRGQQVTLRCSSQSGHNTVSWYQQALGQGPQFIFQYYREEENGRGNFPPRFSGLQFPNYSSELNVNALELDDSALYLCASSFRGREEQYFGPGTRLTVT.

The chain employs TRBV15 and TRBJ1-3, with a weak D call TRBD1 (6 bases). Germline assignment: CDR1 LNHNV and CDR2 YYDKDF (reference sequence). Trimming cost V 0 bases and J 2 bases, with 11 bases left between them. The CDR3 totals 16 residues. The CDR3 sequence: CATSRDFAGAGNTIYF. For the CDR3, the DNA is TGTGCCACCAGCAGAGATTTCGCAGGGGCTGGAAACACCATATATTTT.

The rearrangement joins TRBV5-4 to TRBJ1-1, with unresolved D. Per the germline V gene, CDR1 is SGHNT and CDR2 is YYREEE (reference sequence). The CDR3 totals 12 residues. Between the trimmed V and J ends, which lost 5 bases and 3 bases, there was a span of 8 bases. DNA for the CDR3: TGTGCCAGCAGAGACGGGGACACTGAAGCTTTCTTT. Translation: CASRDGDTEAFF.